These 4 T cell receptor beta chains share one sample of origin, sequenced in a study of blood T cell repertoires in COVID-19. Data came from immunoSEQ multiplex PCR; TCRdb stores just in-frame clones and leaves some out. Of about 150,000 clones in the sample, approximately 80% were seen once. Specimen: PBMCs or T cells enriched from blood (not recorded which). All receptors come from a woman aged 40 to 50 who had recovered from COVID-19.

This chain links TRBV10-3 with TRBJ2-1, with 8 bases identical to TRBD2. The V gene's germline CDR1 is ENHRY and CDR2 SYGVKD. Trimming removed 6 bases from V and 7 bases from J; junction bases left unmatched: 5. The CDR3 contains 13 residues. The CDR3 DNA follows: TGTGCCATCAGGAGGGAGCGGGAGAATGAGCAGTTCTTC. This gives the protein CAIRRERENEQFF.

The genes are TRBV4-1 and TRBJ1-2, with 8 nucleotides matching TRBD1. Germline values: CDR1 MGHRA, CDR2 YSYEKL. V dropped 1 base and J dropped 7; count of bases not matched to a gene: 2. This CDR3 has 13 amino acids. The CDR3 here is CASSQGTGSGYTF. CDR3 nucleotides: TGCGCCAGCAGCCAAGGGACAGGGTCTGGCTACACCTTC.

The gene calls are TRBV5-1 and TRBJ2-5; TRBD2 agrees at 7 bases. Per the germline V gene, CDR1 is SGHRS and CDR2 is YFSETQ. V lost 3 bases and J lost 5; bases outside the gene matches: 7. CDR3 size: 14 residues. The CDR3 protein is CASSWGEGSETQYF. The CDR3 DNA reads TGCGCCAGCAGCTGGGGGGAGGGGTCGGAGACCCAGTACTTC. Together with reference TRBV5-1 and TRBJ2-5, the CDR3 gives the full variable domain: KAGVTQTPRYLIKTRGQQVTLSCSPISGHRSVSWYQQTPGQGLQFLFEYFSETQRNKGNFPGRFSGRQFSNSRSEMNVSTLELGDSALYLCASSWGEGSETQYFGPGTRLLVL.

The chain joins TRBV7-8 to TRBJ1-2; tentatively, D is TRBD1 (6 bases). V lost 3 bases and J 2 bases, leaving 10 bases between the germline ends. This CDR3 region has 14 residues. Germline V lookup: CDR1 SGHVS, CDR2 FQNEAQ. The CDR3 loop is CASSLDRQNYGYTF. In DNA form, the CDR3 reads TGTGCCAGCAGCTTGGACAGACAGAACTATGGCTACACCTTC. Based on the CDR3 plus reference TRBV7-8 and TRBJ1-2, the full variable domain is GAGVSQSPRYKVAKRGQDVALRCDPISGHVSLFWYQQALGQGPEFLTYFQNEAQLDKSGLPSDRFFAERPEGSVSTLKIQRTQQEDSAVYLCASSLDRQNYGYTFGSGTRLTVV.